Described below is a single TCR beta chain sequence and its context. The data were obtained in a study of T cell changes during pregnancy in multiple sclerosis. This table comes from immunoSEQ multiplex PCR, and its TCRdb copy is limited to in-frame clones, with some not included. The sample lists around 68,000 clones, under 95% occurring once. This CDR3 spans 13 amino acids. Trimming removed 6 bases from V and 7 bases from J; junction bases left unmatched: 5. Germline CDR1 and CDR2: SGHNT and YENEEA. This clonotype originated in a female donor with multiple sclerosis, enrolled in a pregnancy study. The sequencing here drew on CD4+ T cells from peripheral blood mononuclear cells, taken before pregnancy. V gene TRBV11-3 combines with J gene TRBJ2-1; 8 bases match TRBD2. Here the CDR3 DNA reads TGTGCCAGCAGGCCTAGCGGGTCGAATGAGCAGTTCTTC. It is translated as CASRPSGSNEQFF.